The source of this T cell receptor beta chain is a study of blood T cells in healthy people across ages. Findings and limits, study-wide: Relative to aged donors, long-lived donors carried more naive CD4+ cells and displayed higher diversity. Measured against age, TCR beta diversity per million T cells decreased in a roughly linear manner.

About this clonotype itself: The antigen is unknown.

Sample-barcoded 5' priming and a J-beta primer mix drove a second PCR of about 6 to 12 cycles. TCRdb redid the calling of the 5' RACE reads with MiXCR, one entry per CDR3 protein. The sample lists hundreds of thousands of distinct CDR3 sequences; more than 40% were seen once. Trimming pared 7 bases from V and 4 bases from J, leaving 5 bases between. CDR3 length equals 11 residues. Per the germline V gene, CDR1 is MNHEY and CDR2 is SVGEGT. The chain carries TRBV6-2 or TRBV6-3 and TRBJ2-1; D is unresolved. The specimen was blood. The origin of this receptor is a woman aged 55-69 years in good health. Written as DNA, the CDR3 is TGTGCCAGCATGAGGTACAATGAGCAGTTCTTC. It specifies CASMRYNEQFF.